The 10 T cell receptor beta chains listed next were all sequenced from one sample in a study of CD8 T cells in Susac syndrome. The authors reverse transcribed about 0.45 to 1 ug RNA with random hexamers. A single record per CDR3 protein comes from TCRdb applying MiXCR to the immunoSEQ multiplex PCR reads. This table holds 160,000 or so distinct CDR3 sequences, 85% to 95% found once. The specimen was CD8+ T cells from PBMCs. These receptor sequences come from a human donor with multiple sclerosis.

The chain uses TRBV29-1 and TRBJ1-1, with D uncertain. CDR1 and CDR2 from the germline V gene are SQVTM and ANQGSEA. Trimming removed 7 bases from V and 7 bases from J, with 10 bases in between. The CDR3 loop spans 10 amino acids. The CDR3 spells CSASAGEAFF. The CDR3 DNA is TGCAGCGCCTCGGCTGGTGAAGCTTTCTTT.

This chain connects TRBV29-1 to TRBJ1-2; tentatively, D is TRBD1 (5 bases). Germline CDR1 SQVTM, CDR2 ANQGSEA. The CDR3 loop spans 11 amino acids. Trimming cost V 6 bases and J 6 bases, with 11 bases left between them. CDR3 residues: CSVPGGDGYTF. The CDR3 DNA reads TGCAGCGTCCCGGGGGGTGATGGCTACACCTTC.

The V and J genes are TRBV24-1 and TRBJ1-5; D is ambiguous. The V gene lost 3 bases and the J gene lost 4 bases, with 15 bases spanning the gap. The germline V gene encodes CDR1 KGHDR and CDR2 SFDVKD. The CDR3 is made up of 16 amino acids. In DNA form, the CDR3 reads TGTGCCACCAGTGATCATCGTGGAGGCTCGAATCAGCCCCAGCATTTT. This sequence encodes CATSDHRGGSNQPQHF.

The rearrangement uses TRBV14 and TRBJ1-1; D is perhaps TRBD1 (6 bases). The germline CDR1 and CDR2 sequences are SGHDN and FVKESK. V lost 5 bases to trimming and J lost 8 bases, with 9 bases between them. The CDR3 length is 11 residues. The CDR3 sequence: CASSVGGEAFF. CDR3 nucleotide sequence: TGTGCCAGCAGCGTAGGGGGGGAAGCTTTCTTT.

This clonotype was found once. The J gene is TRBJ2-7, the V gene TRBV7-2; D not resolved. The germline gives CDR1 SGHTA, CDR2 FQGNSA. The CDR3 length is 15 residues. V was cut by 4 bases and J by 7 bases, with 20 bases left in between. CDR3 residues: CASSSFTVGIGEQYF. CDR3 DNA sequence: TGTGCCAGCAGCTCCTTTACGGTCGGCATTGGAGAGCAGTACTTC.

This clonotype was observed once. The chain recombines TRBV7-9 with TRBJ2-1, with a weak D call TRBD1 (5 bases). The CDR3 is 15 amino acids. Germline V CDR1 and CDR2: SEHNR, FQNEAQ (reference sequence). V gave up 6 bases and J gave up 5 bases, with 17 bases separating them. CDR3 region: CASSLSETANNEQFF. Here the CDR3 DNA reads TGTGCCAGCAGTCTGTCCGAGACAGCAAACAATGAGCAGTTCTTC.

The V gene is TRBV30, the J gene TRBJ1-5; D gene unclear. Trimming took 3 bases from V and 1 from J, leaving 4 bases between them. Germline CDR1 is GTSNPN and CDR2 is SVGIG (reference sequence). The CDR3 consists of 12 residues. The CDR3 DNA reads TGTGCCTGGAGCGGGAGCAATCAGCCCCAGCATTTT. This codes for CAWSGSNQPQHF.

This sequence joins TRBV2 and TRBJ2-2; D is unresolved. The V end was cut by 4 bases, the J end by 1 base, with 7 bases between. Per the germline V gene, CDR1 is SNHLY and CDR2 is FYNNEI. This CDR3 is built from 14 residues. In nucleotides, the CDR3 is TGTGCCAGCAGTGCCATTCTGAACACCGGGGAGCTGTTTTTT. Translated: CASSAILNTGELFF.

The rearrangement uses TRBV20-1 and TRBJ1-1, with 9 bases fitting TRBD1. Trimming removed 2 bases from V and 2 bases from J; junction bases left unmatched: 12. This CDR3 has 17 residues. The germline V gene encodes CDR1 DFQATT and CDR2 SNEGSKA (reference sequence). Written as DNA, the CDR3 is TGCAGTGCTAGATTTCCCAGGACAGGGGATGTAAACACTGAAGCTTTCTTT. This sequence encodes CSARFPRTGDVNTEAFF.

The chain has TRBV30 and TRBJ1-2; D gene uncertain. V gave up 3 bases and J gave up 7 bases, with 9 bases separating them. Germline V gene data show CDR1 as GTSNPN and CDR2 as SVGIG (reference sequence). The CDR3 has 11 residues. CDR3 sequence: CAWREGGGYTF. The CDR3 nucleotides read TGTGCCTGGAGAGAGGGTGGTGGCTACACCTTC.